The 16 T cell receptor beta chains below come from one sample, sequenced in a study of identical twins. TCRdb re-called the 5' RACE reads with MiXCR, one entry per CDR3 protein. The table has fewer than 500,000 distinct CDR3 sequences, around 24% seen once. The same data also contributed to another study, on T cells expressing NK-cell markers.

Material: CD4+ T cells sorted from blood. The receptors derive from a woman under 30 in good health.

This clonotype occurred once. The gene calls are TRBV3-1 and TRBJ2-1; no reliable D call. V lost 2 bases and J 4 bases, leaving 12 bases between the germline ends. The CDR3 has 15 amino acids. CDR1 and CDR2 (germline): LGHDT, YNNKEL (reference sequence). The DNA for the CDR3 is TGTGCCAGCAGCCAACACCCCGAGACTTACAATGAGCAGTTCTTC. Amino acid sequence: CASSQHPETYNEQFF.

The chain is built from TRBV15 and TRBJ2-7; TRBD1 might be the D (6 bases). Germline CDR1 reads LNHNV; CDR2 reads YYDKDF (reference sequence). Trimming took 1 base from V and 1 from J, leaving 11 bases between them. This CDR3 is 15 amino acids long. The CDR3 bases are TGTGCCACCAGCAGAGGGTCCCAGGGGTCCTACGAGCAGTACTTC. It is translated as CATSRGSQGSYEQYF.

This clonotype was seen only a few times. This chain links TRBV11-3 with TRBJ2-7; possibly TRBD2 for D (5 bases). V was cut by 5 bases and J by 3 bases, with 11 bases left in between. The CDR3 totals 13 residues. The germline V gene encodes CDR1 SGHNT and CDR2 YENEEA. CDR3 protein: CASSNYRGYEQYF. In DNA, the CDR3 is TGTGCCAGCAGCAATTATCGGGGCTACGAGCAGTACTTC.

The V and J genes are TRBV5-5 and TRBJ2-1, with no clear D. The CDR3 contains 12 residues. Deletions cut 5 bases from V and 9 bases from J, with 12 bases between. CDR1 is SGHKS, CDR2 YYEKEE, per germline (reference sequence). Here the CDR3 reads CASRPTVGEQFF. In nucleotides, the CDR3 is TGTGCCAGCAGGCCTACGGTGGGTGAGCAGTTCTTC.

This clonotype was detected only a few times. The chain carries TRBV5-1 and TRBJ1-6; D gene unclear. With 0 bases removed from V and 10 bases from J, the gap between germline ends came to 14 bases. Germline CDR1 is SGHRS and CDR2 is YFSETQ. The CDR3 loop spans 15 amino acids. This CDR3 is CASSLVPTKDSPLHF. The CDR3 DNA follows: TGCGCCAGCAGCTTGGTTCCCACCAAAGACTCACCCCTCCACTTT.

The chain employs TRBV29-1 and TRBJ1-1; no firm D call. Germline CDR1 SQVTM, CDR2 ANQGSEA. The CDR3 contains 11 residues. Deletions cut 6 bases from V and 2 bases from J, with 7 bases between. The CDR3 DNA follows: TGCAGCGTAGTCGCCAACACTGAAGCTTTCTTT. It is translated as CSVVANTEAFF.

This clonotype was found a few times. This rearrangement joins TRBV6-5 to TRBJ2-7; D gene uncertain. Germline V gene lookup returns CDR1 MNHEY and CDR2 SVGAGI. This CDR3 is 12 amino acids long. V lost 6 bases and J 3 bases, leaving 9 bases between the germline ends. CDR3 nucleotides: TGTGCCAGCAGCCCGTTTGGCTACGAGCAGTACTTC. Its protein is CASSPFGYEQYF.

The chain carries TRBV2 and TRBJ2-1, with D possibly being TRBD2 (6 bases). Trimming stripped 3 bases from V and 14 bases from J, with 11 bases between. CDR1 and CDR2 (germline): SNHLY, FYNNEI. The CDR3 contains 11 residues. Written as DNA, the CDR3 is TGTGCCAGCAGTGACGAGACTAGGGAGTTCTTC. Translating it yields CASSDETREFF.

DNA of the CDR3: TGTGCCAGCAGCGCACCGGGAAGACATGAAAAACTGTTTTTT. It is translated as CASSAPGRHEKLFF. V usage is TRBV3-1 and J usage is TRBJ1-4; D not resolved. The V end lost 5 bases, the J end lost 6 bases, and 13 bases lay between the germline ends. Germline-derived CDR1 and CDR2 are LGHDT and YNNKEL (reference sequence). CDR3 length equals 14 residues.

This clonotype turned up a few times. V and J are TRBV30 and TRBJ2-5; a weak D match, TRBD2 (6 bases). V shed 5 bases and J shed 5 bases, with 9 bases lying between them. The CDR3 loop spans 11 amino acids. Germline-derived CDR1 and CDR2 are GTSNPN and SVGIG (reference sequence). The CDR3 is CAWAGFETQYF. CDR3 sequence (DNA): TGTGCCTGGGCGGGGTTTGAGACCCAGTACTTC.

This clonotype came up a few times. The chain is built from TRBV3-1 and TRBJ2-3, with D unresolved. Germline V gene sequence: CDR1 LGHDT, CDR2 YNNKEL (reference sequence). This CDR3 has 14 amino acids. V dropped 1 base and J dropped 2 bases, with 7 bases sitting between them. The CDR3 here is CASSQAGSTDTQYF. DNA of the CDR3: TGTGCCAGCAGCCAAGCTGGATCCACAGATACGCAGTATTTT.

J is TRBJ2-7 and V is TRBV11-2; 11 nucleotides align to TRBD2. The CDR3 is 15 amino acids. Germline CDR1 and CDR2: SGHAT and FQNNGV. The V segment lost 6 bases and the J segment 0 bases; nucleotides outside the gene matches: 4. CDR3 sequence (DNA): TGTGCCAGCAGACGACTAGCGGGAACCTCCTACGAGCAGTACTTC. Its protein product is CASRRLAGTSYEQYF. The whole variable domain, filled in from reference TRBV11-2 and TRBJ2-7, reads EAGVAQSPRYKIIEKRQSVAFWCNPISGHATLYWYQQILGQGPKLLIQFQNNGVVDDSQLPKDRFSAERLKGVDSTLKIQPAKLEDSAVYLCASRRLAGTSYEQYFGPGTRLTVT.

There are a few counts of this clonotype. Here the CDR3 reads CASSLEPETQYF. In DNA, the CDR3 is TGCGCCAGCAGCTTGGAGCCAGAGACCCAGTACTTC. This chain joins TRBV5-1 and TRBJ2-5; D is ambiguous. Germline CDR1 and CDR2: SGHRS and YFSETQ. V dropped 0 bases and J dropped 4 bases, with 4 bases sitting between them. The CDR3 is 12 amino acids.

The sample holds a few counts of this clonotype. In DNA form, the CDR3 reads TGTGCCATCAAGGGGGCACCAGATACGCAGTATTTT. This sequence encodes CAIKGAPDTQYF. This chain joins TRBV10-3 and TRBJ2-3; 7 bases align to TRBD1. The ends lost 7 bases at V and 4 bases at J; junction bases unmatched: 2. CDR1 is ENHRY and CDR2 is SYGVKD in the germline V gene. There are 12 residues in the CDR3.

This clonotype turned up a few times. The chain combines TRBV11-2 with TRBJ2-1; D gene ambiguous. V gave up 6 bases and J gave up 14 bases, with 20 bases separating them. Germline-derived CDR1 and CDR2 are SGHAT and FQNNGV. This CDR3 is 13 amino acids long. The CDR3 reads CASSPIPGLQEFF. The CDR3, as DNA: TGTGCCAGCAGTCCTATTCCCGGGCTTCAGGAGTTCTTC. Using reference TRBV11-2 and TRBJ2-1 for the parts outside the CDR3, the full variable domain is EAGVAQSPRYKIIEKRQSVAFWCNPISGHATLYWYQQILGQGPKLLIQFQNNGVVDDSQLPKDRFSAERLKGVDSTLKIQPAKLEDSAVYLCASSPIPGLQEFFGPGTRLTVL.

This sequence joins TRBV4-3 and TRBJ2-7; TRBD2 matches at 7 bases. J gave up 6 bases and V 1 base, and 9 bases lay outside the gene matches. Germline values: CDR1 LGHNA, CDR2 YSLEER. The CDR3 is 15 residues long. Here the CDR3 DNA reads TGCGCCAGCAGCCAAGTCGGAGGGAGGGCAGCCGAGCAGTACTTC. As protein: CASSQVGGRAAEQYF.